The present T cell receptor beta chain was sequenced within a study of OX40 agonist ivuxolimab in advanced cancers. Study summary: The eligibility criteria allowed prior anti-PD-1, anti-PD-L1 or anti-CTLA-4 therapy, and around 38% had some. Study-wide results and caveats: The study found among the lowest clonal expansion in partial responders at 0.1-3.0 mg/kg.

Looked up from germline, CDR1 is SGHRS and CDR2 is YFSETQ. Trimming removed 2 bases from V and 7 bases from J; junction bases left unmatched: 15. This CDR3 region has 17 residues. This clone was found once. Its matching antigen is unknown. Sequencing used immunoSEQ multiplex PCR; TCRdb keeps in-frame clones, though not all of them. The data contain 23,000 or so clones, more than 75% of them singletons. Specimen: CD4+ or CD8+ T cells sorted from blood, collected in a trial of the OX40 agonist ivuxolimab. V and J are TRBV5-1 and TRBJ2-1; 7 bases match TRBD2. The receptor comes from an adult with an advanced solid tumor such as melanoma, head and neck, liver or kidney cancer. CDR3 DNA: TGCGCCAGCAGCTTCCTTACTATAGCGGGCCGCACGAATGAGCAGTTCTTC. This gives the protein CASSFLTIAGRTNEQFF.